This paragraph covers one T cell receptor beta chain sequence. Clones were sequenced by immunoSEQ multiplex PCR, and TCRdb holds only the in-frame ones, with some missing. The sample lists tens of thousands of clones; 80% to 95% were seen once. The data originate from a study of T cell changes during pregnancy in multiple sclerosis. Per the germline V gene, CDR1 is ENHRY and CDR2 is SYGVKD. CDR3 length: 15 amino acids. V lost 3 bases and J lost 4, with 12 bases in between. The V gene is TRBV10-3, the J gene TRBJ1-4, with a tentative D call TRBD1 (5 bases). The clonotype comes from a female donor in good health, enrolled as a control in a pregnancy study. The sample was peripheral blood, taken in the second trimester of pregnancy. The CDR3: CAISEDGGNNEKLFF. DNA for the CDR3: TGTGCCATCAGTGAAGACGGGGGTAATAATGAAAAACTGTTTTTT.